This TCR beta chain was profiled in a study of blood T cell repertoires in COVID-19. This clone was observed a single time. Produced via immunoSEQ multiplex PCR; TCRdb's table is partial and in-frame only. In the table there are about 260,000 clones, about 88% of which are singletons. Those enrolled in Seattle joined during active infection and were followed longitudinally afterward. CDR3 size: 21 residues. The chain is built from TRBV12-2 and TRBJ1-4; the table's D call TRBD1 went unverified against the DNA. TRBV12-2 is listed as a pseudogene. Sequencing input: peripheral blood. The source of this sequence is a woman aged 25-40 years with COVID-19, enrolled during active disease. The CDR3 protein is CASRLNPPNDMSKATNEKLFF. The CDR3 coding sequence is TGTGCAAGTCGCTTAAACCCCCCTAATGACATGTCAAAAGCAACTAATGAAAAACTGTTTTTT.